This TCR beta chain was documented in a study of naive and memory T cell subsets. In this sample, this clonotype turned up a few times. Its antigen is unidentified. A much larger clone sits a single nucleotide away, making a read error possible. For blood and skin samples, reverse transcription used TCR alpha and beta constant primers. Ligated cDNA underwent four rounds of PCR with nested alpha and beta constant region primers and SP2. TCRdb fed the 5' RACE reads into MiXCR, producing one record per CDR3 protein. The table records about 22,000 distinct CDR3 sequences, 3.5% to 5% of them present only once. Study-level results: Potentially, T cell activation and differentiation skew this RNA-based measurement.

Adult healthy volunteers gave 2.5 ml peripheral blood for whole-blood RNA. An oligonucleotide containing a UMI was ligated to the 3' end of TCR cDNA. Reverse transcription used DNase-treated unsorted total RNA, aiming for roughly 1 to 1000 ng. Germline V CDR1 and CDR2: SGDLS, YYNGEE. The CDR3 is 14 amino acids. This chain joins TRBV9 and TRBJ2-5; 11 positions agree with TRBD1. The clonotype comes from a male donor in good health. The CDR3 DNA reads TGTGCCAGCAGCGTAGGGACAGGGGGCGAGACCCAGTGCTTC. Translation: CASSVGTGGETQCF.